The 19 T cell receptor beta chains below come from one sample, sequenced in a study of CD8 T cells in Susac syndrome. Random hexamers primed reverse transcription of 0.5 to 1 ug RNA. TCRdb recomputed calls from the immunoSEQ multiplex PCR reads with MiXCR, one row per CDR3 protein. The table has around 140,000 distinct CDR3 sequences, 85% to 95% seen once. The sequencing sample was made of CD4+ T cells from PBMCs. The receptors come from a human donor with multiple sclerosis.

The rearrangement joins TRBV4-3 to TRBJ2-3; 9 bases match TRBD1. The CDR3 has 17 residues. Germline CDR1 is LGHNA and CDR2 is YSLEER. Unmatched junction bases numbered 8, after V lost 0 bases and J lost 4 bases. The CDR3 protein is CASSQEIQGARADTQYF. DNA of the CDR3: TGCGCCAGCAGCCAAGAGATACAGGGGGCGCGGGCAGATACGCAGTATTTT.

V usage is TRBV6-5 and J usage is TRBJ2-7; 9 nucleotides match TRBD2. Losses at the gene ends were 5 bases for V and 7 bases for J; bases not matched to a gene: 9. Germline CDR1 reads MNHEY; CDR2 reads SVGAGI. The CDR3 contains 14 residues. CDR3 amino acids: CASSRGGADGEQYF. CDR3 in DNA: TGTGCCAGCAGTCGCGGGGGGGCCGATGGTGAGCAGTACTTC.

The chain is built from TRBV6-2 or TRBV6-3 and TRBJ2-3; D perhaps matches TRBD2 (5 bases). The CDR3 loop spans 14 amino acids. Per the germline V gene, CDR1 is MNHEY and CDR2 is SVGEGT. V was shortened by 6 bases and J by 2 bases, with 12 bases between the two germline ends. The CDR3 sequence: CASRRSGITDTQYF. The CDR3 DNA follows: TGTGCCAGCAGACGATCGGGGATCACAGATACGCAGTATTTT.

The CDR3 bases are TGTGCCAGCAGCCCTCAGCGGGGTAACCTCGGAGAGACCCAGTACTTC. Protein product: CASSPQRGNLGETQYF. V gene TRBV7-2 combines with J gene TRBJ2-5, with 7 positions matching TRBD2. This CDR3 comprises 16 residues. In germline, CDR1 is SGHTA, CDR2 FQGNSA. With 5 bases clipped from V and 4 bases from J, the junction kept 13 bases outside the gene matches.

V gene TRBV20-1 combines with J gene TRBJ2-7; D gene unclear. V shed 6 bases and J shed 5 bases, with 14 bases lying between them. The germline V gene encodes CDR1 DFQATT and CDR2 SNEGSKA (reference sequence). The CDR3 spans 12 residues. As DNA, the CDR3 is TGCAGTGCCTCAATTCGTTCCGACGAGCAGTACTTC. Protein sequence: CSASIRSDEQYF.

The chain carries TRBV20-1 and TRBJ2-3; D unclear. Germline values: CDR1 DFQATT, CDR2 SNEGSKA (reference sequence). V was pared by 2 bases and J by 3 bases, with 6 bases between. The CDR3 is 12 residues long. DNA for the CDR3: TGCAGTGCTAGACAGCTAACAGATACGCAGTATTTT. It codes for CSARQLTDTQYF.

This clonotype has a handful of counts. The CDR3 bases are TGTGCCTCAAGCCCGGGCGGACAAGAGACCCAGTACTTC. The encoded protein is CASSPGGQETQYF. The rearrangement links TRBV12-3 or TRBV12-4 to TRBJ2-5; D not resolved. CDR3 length equals 13 residues. V lost 11 bases to trimming and J lost 2 bases, with 15 bases between them.

The CDR3 coding sequence is TGCAGTGCGACCTACGTGGGGGGCGAGCAGTACTTC. Its protein product is CSATYVGGEQYF. The rearrangement joins TRBV20-1 to TRBJ2-7; a possible D gene is TRBD2 (6 bases). The CDR3 is 12 amino acids. Germline CDR1 and CDR2: DFQATT and SNEGSKA (reference sequence). V lost 6 bases and J lost 6, with 15 bases in between.

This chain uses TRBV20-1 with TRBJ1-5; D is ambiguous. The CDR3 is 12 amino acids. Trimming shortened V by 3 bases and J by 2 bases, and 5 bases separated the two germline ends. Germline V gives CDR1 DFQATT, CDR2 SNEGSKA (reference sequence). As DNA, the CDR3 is TGCAGTGCTAGGGGCGGCAATCAGCCCCAGCATTTT. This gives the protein CSARGGNQPQHF.

CDR3 loop: CASSAKTSGGQETQYF. The CDR3 DNA follows: TGTGCCAGCAGCGCTAAGACTAGCGGGGGCCAAGAGACCCAGTACTTC. The chain joins TRBV9 to TRBJ2-5, with TRBD2 identical over 12 bases. This CDR3 has 16 residues. Germline V lookup: CDR1 SGDLS, CDR2 YYNGEE. The V gene end was trimmed by 3 bases and the J gene end by 1 base; junction bases not matched to a gene: 4.

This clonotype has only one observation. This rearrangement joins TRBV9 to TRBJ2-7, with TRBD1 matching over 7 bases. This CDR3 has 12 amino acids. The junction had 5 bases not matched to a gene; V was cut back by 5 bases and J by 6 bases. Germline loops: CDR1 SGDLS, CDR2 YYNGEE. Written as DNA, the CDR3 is TGTGCCAGCAGTGACAGGGACAGCGAGCAGTACTTC. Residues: CASSDRDSEQYF. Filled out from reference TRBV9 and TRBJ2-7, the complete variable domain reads DSGVTQTPKHLITATGQRVTLRCSPRSGDLSVYWYQQSLDQGLQFLIQYYNGEERAKGNILERFSAQQFPDLHSELNLSSLELGDSALYFCASSDRDSEQYFGPGTRLTVT.

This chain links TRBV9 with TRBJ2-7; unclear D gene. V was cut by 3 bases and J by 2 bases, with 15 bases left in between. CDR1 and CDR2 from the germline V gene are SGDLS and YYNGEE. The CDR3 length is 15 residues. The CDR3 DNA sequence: TGTGCCAGCAGCGCTGAGGCGTGGGATCCCTACGAGCAGTACTTC. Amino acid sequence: CASSAEAWDPYEQYF.

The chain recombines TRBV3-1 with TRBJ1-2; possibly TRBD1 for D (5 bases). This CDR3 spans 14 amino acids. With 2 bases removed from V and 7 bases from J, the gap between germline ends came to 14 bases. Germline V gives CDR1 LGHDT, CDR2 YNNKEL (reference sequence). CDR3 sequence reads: CASSQSPGGVGYTF. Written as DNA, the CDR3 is TGTGCCAGCAGCCAATCCCCTGGGGGGGTTGGCTACACCTTC. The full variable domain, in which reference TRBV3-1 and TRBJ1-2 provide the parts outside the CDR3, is DTAVSQTPKYLVTQMGNDKSIKCEQNLGHDTMYWYKQDSKKFLKIMFSYNNKELIINETVPNRFSPKSPDKAHLNLHINSLELGDSAVYFCASSQSPGGVGYTFGSGTRLTVV.

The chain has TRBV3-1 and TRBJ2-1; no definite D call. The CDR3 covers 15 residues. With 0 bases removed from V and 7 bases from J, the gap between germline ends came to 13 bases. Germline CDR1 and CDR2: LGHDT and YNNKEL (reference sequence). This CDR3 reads CASSQDVGSRNEQFF. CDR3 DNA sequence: TGTGCCAGCAGCCAAGATGTCGGCAGCAGGAATGAGCAGTTCTTC.

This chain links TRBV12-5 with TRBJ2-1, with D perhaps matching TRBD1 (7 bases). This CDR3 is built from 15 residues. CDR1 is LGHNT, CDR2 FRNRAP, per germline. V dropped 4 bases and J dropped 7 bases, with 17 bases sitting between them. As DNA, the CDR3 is TGTGCTAGTGGTTCCCCCCAGGGGGGTGGGAATGAGCAGTTCTTC. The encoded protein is CASGSPQGGGNEQFF. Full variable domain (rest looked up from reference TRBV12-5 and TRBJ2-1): DARVTQTPRHKVTEMGQEVTMRCQPILGHNTVFWYRQTMMQGLELLAYFRNRAPLDDSGMPKDRFSAEMPDATLATLKIQPSEPRDSAVYFCASGSPQGGGNEQFFGPGTRLTVL.

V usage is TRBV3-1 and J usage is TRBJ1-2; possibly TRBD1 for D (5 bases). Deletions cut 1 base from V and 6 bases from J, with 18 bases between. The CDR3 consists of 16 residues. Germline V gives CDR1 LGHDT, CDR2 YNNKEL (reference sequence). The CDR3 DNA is TGTGCCAGCAGCCAAGGTCCAGGGAAGGCCGATGATGGCTACACCTTC. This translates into CASSQGPGKADDGYTF.

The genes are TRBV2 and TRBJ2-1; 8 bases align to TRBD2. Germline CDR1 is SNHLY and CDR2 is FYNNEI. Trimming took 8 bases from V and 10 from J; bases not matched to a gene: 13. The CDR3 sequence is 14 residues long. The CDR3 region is CASGVLAGLSEQFF. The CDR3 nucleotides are TGTGCCAGCGGAGTGCTAGCGGGCCTGTCGGAGCAGTTCTTC.

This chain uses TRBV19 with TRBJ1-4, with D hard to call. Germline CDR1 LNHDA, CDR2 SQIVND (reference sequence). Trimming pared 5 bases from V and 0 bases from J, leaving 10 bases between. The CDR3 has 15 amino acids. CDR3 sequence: CASSAQRTTNEKLFF. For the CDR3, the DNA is TGTGCCAGTAGTGCCCAGAGGACAACTAATGAAAAACTGTTTTTT.

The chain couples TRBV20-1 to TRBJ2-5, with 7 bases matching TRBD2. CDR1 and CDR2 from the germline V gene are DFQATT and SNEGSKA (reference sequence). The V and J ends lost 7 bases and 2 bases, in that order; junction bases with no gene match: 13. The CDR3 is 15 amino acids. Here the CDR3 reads CSVKTVLADQETQYF. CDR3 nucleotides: TGCAGTGTCAAAACCGTTCTAGCGGATCAAGAGACCCAGTACTTC.